One TCR beta chain is described in this entry. This entry belongs to a study of blood T cell repertoires in COVID-19. Study details: Samples representing acute and convalescent COVID-19 were sourced from the United States, Italy and Spain.

This CDR3 has 14 amino acids. V lost 5 bases and J lost 1, with 10 bases in between. Germline assignment: CDR1 SGHTA and CDR2 FQGNSA. Study processing details: Cell counts per sample came from amplifying reference gene primers. Sequencing used immunoSEQ multiplex PCR; TCRdb keeps in-frame clones, though not all of them. That table is the source of V, J and clone size, and D and trimming were worked out from the DNA. Among 150,000 to 200,000 clones listed, roughly 76% were seen once. This chain joins TRBV7-2 and TRBJ2-3, with D possibly being TRBD2 (5 bases). The clonotype originates from a middle-aged woman with COVID-19, enrolled during active disease. Input material: peripheral blood. The CDR3 nucleotides read TGTGCCAGCAGCCCAAAAGCGGGCACAGATACGCAGTATTTT. The encoded protein is CASSPKAGTDTQYF.